These 29 T cell receptor beta chains originate from one sample sequenced in a study of identical twins. One entry per CDR3 protein results from TCRdb running MiXCR on the 5' RACE reads. The sample consists of about 810,000 distinct CDR3 sequences, around an eighth of them appearing once. This sample was shared with a second study, whose subject was yellow fever vaccine responses in identical twins.

The specimen sequenced was PBMCs. The source of these receptors is a woman younger than 35 in good health.

This clonotype was observed many times. Mismatch with germline at one junction end may stem from a read error. The V gene is TRBV4-1, the J gene TRBJ2-2; D not resolved. Germline V gene data show CDR1 as MGHRA and CDR2 as YSYEKL. The CDR3 consists of 14 residues. The CDR3 loop reads CASSQVPNTGELFF. The CDR3 DNA reads TGTGCCAGCAGCCAAGTCCCGAACACCGGGGAGCTGTTTTTT.

This clonotype was detected a few times. This rearrangement joins TRBV5-1 to TRBJ2-3, with 13 bases that match TRBD2. The CDR3 consists of 17 residues. Losses at the gene ends were 3 bases for V and 4 bases for J; bases not matched to a gene: 8. CDR1 and CDR2 (germline): SGHRS, YFSETQ. The CDR3 sequence is CASSYDRGLAGADTQYF. The CDR3 region has the DNA TGCGCCAGCAGCTACGACCGCGGACTAGCGGGGGCAGATACGCAGTATTTT.

V is TRBV15 and J is TRBJ2-1; the D gene is possibly TRBD1 (5 bases). Trimming left V 4 bases short and J 4 bases short, with 20 bases between. CDR1 is LNHNV and CDR2 is YYDKDF in the germline V gene (reference sequence). The CDR3 sequence is 17 residues long. This chain's CDR3 is CATSTSRRVTNYNEQFF. The DNA for the CDR3 is TGTGCCACCAGCACTTCCCGCAGGGTAACAAATTACAATGAGCAGTTCTTC.

This sequence joins TRBV5-1 and TRBJ2-7; TRBD1 matches at 7 bases. V was pared by 2 bases and J by 3 bases, with 11 bases of the junction left unmatched. Looked up from germline, CDR1 is SGHRS and CDR2 is YFSETQ. The CDR3 covers 16 residues. The chain's CDR3 is CASSLNPGTALYEQYV. CDR3 in DNA: TGCGCCAGCAGCTTAAACCCCGGGACAGCCCTCTACGAGCAGTACGTC.

This clonotype came up a few times. This sequence joins TRBV24-1 and TRBJ2-2, with TRBD1 matching 7 bases. The CDR3 is 16 amino acids. V was pared by 3 bases and J by 5 bases, with 8 bases of the junction left unmatched. Germline V gene lookup returns CDR1 KGHDR and CDR2 SFDVKD. The CDR3 sequence is CATSDPGTARTGELFF. For the CDR3, the DNA is TGTGCCACCAGTGATCCCGGGACAGCGAGGACCGGGGAGCTGTTTTTT.

V and J are TRBV3-1 and TRBJ1-1; the D is unclear. CDR3 length: 13 amino acids. V lost 6 bases and J lost 4, with 12 bases in between. The germline gives CDR1 LGHDT, CDR2 YNNKEL (reference sequence). This chain's CDR3 is CASRSTWGTEAFF. The CDR3 DNA reads as TGTGCCAGCAGATCGACGTGGGGCACTGAAGCTTTCTTT.

This clonotype was detected only a few times. The chain uses TRBV7-7 and TRBJ2-2; no definite D call. The V and J ends lost 5 bases and 0 bases respectively, with 16 bases between them. The CDR3 spans 17 residues. The germline CDR1 and CDR2 sequences are SSHAT and FNYEAQ (reference sequence). As DNA, the CDR3 is TGTGCCAGCAGCCCCAACCCGACACCTTCGAACACCGGGGAGCTGTTTTTT. It translates to CASSPNPTPSNTGELFF.

This clonotype was seen many times. V gene TRBV10-3 combines with J gene TRBJ2-7; D call uncertain. V shed 3 bases and J shed 4 bases, with 4 bases lying between them. Germline lookup yields CDR1 ENHRY and CDR2 SYGVKD. The length of the CDR3 is 11 residues. This CDR3 reads CAISEAYEQYF. DNA of the CDR3: TGTGCCATCAGTGAAGCATACGAGCAGTACTTC.

The V and J genes are TRBV10-2 and TRBJ2-3, with unresolved D. This CDR3 is built from 10 residues. Per the germline V gene, CDR1 is WSHSY and CDR2 is SAAADI. The V end lost 7 bases, the J end lost 8 bases, and 7 bases lay between the germline ends. DNA of the CDR3: TGCGCCAGCAACCGGTTTACGCAGTATTTT. It is translated as CASNRFTQYF.

This clonotype occurred a few times. V and J are TRBV7-9 and TRBJ2-3; possible D gene TRBD2, 5 bases. The CDR3 spans 14 residues. Trimming stripped 11 bases from V and 3 bases from J, with 18 bases between. Germline V gene data show CDR1 as SEHNR and CDR2 as FQNEAQ (reference sequence). The CDR3, as DNA: TGTGCCGTCCCGACCCGGAGAGGGACAGATACGCAGTATTTT. The encoded protein is CAVPTRRGTDTQYF.

The gene calls are TRBV3-1 and TRBJ1-5, with no clear D. CDR1 LGHDT and CDR2 YNNKEL come from the germline V gene (reference sequence). This CDR3 has 16 residues. V was shortened by 4 bases and J by 2 bases, with 15 bases between the two germline ends. CDR3 coding DNA: TGTGCCAGCAGCCTAGAAGGAGGAGGTGGCAATCAGCCCCAGCATTTT. This translates into CASSLEGGGGNQPQHF.

This clonotype was detected a few times. The chain is built from TRBV10-3 and TRBJ2-2, with D possibly TRBD2 on 7 matching bases. The germline V and J ends were trimmed by 8 bases and 1 base, with 11 bases remaining between them. The CDR3 is 14 residues long. Looked up from germline, CDR1 is ENHRY and CDR2 is SYGVKD. This chain's CDR3 is CAIRGGLNTGELFF. CDR3 nucleotides: TGTGCCATCCGCGGGGGCCTGAACACCGGGGAGCTGTTTTTT.

This chain joins TRBV11-2 and TRBJ2-1, with 9 bases that match TRBD1. This CDR3 comprises 14 residues. J gave up 5 bases and V 7 bases, and 6 bases lay outside the gene matches. Germline values: CDR1 SGHAT, CDR2 FQNNGV. CDR3 nucleotides: TGTGCCAGCATGTTGGACAGGGGCCACAATGAGCAGTTCTTC. This encodes CASMLDRGHNEQFF. Using reference TRBV11-2 and TRBJ2-1 for the parts outside the CDR3, the full variable domain is EAGVAQSPRYKIIEKRQSVAFWCNPISGHATLYWYQQILGQGPKLLIQFQNNGVVDDSQLPKDRFSAERLKGVDSTLKIQPAKLEDSAVYLCASMLDRGHNEQFFGPGTRLTVL.

The chain combines TRBV7-3 with TRBJ2-1; perhaps TRBD1 as D (5 bases). The germline V gene has CDR1 SGHTA and CDR2 FQGTGA. The V end lost 1 base, the J end lost 6 bases, and 10 bases lay between the germline ends. The CDR3 has 14 amino acids. The CDR3 region is CASSLSRATNEQFF. In DNA, the CDR3 is TGTGCCAGCAGCTTAAGCAGGGCTACCAATGAGCAGTTCTTC.

The CDR3 sequence is CASRERTGGSGANVLTF. The CDR3 coding sequence is TGTGCCAGCAGGGAGAGGACAGGGGGCTCTGGGGCCAACGTCCTGACTTTC. The chain employs TRBV12-3 or TRBV12-4 and TRBJ2-6; 10 bases are shared with TRBD1. J was trimmed by 0 bases and V by 6 bases; bases with no gene match: 5. The CDR3 is 17 residues long.

This clonotype was recorded a few times. CDR3 amino acids: CASSFTGFRDLAKNIQYF. The CDR3 nucleotides are TGTGCCAGCAGCTTCACCGGATTTCGGGACCTAGCCAAAAACATTCAGTACTTC. V usage is TRBV11-2 and J usage is TRBJ2-4; possibly TRBD1 or TRBD2 for D (5 bases each). Germline V CDR1 and CDR2: SGHAT, FQNNGV. The CDR3 totals 18 residues. Trimming cost V 3 bases and J 0 bases, with 18 bases left between them.

The chain uses TRBV19 and TRBJ2-1; 7 bases are a match to TRBD2. Germline assignment: CDR1 LNHDA and CDR2 SQIVND (reference sequence). After removal of 0 bases from V and 0 bases from J, the junction contained 14 bases not matched to a gene. The CDR3 has 20 residues. DNA of the CDR3: TGTGCCAGTAGTATAGAGCCCCTAGCGAGCGGGATCCTCTCCTACAATGAGCAGTTCTTC. The encoded protein is CASSIEPLASGILSYNEQFF.

At least ten counts were recorded for this clonotype. The rearrangement links TRBV28 to TRBJ1-2; possibly TRBD1 for D (5 bases). Germline lookup yields CDR1 MDHEN and CDR2 SYDVKM. V was clipped by 7 bases and J by 7 bases, with 10 bases between them. The CDR3 contains 11 residues. CDR3 coding DNA: TGTGCCAGCAAAGGGACTACTGGCTACACCTTC. Residues: CASKGTTGYTF.

This clonotype has ten or more counts. This rearrangement joins TRBV7-2 to TRBJ1-6; D unresolved. V was pared by 3 bases and J by 2 bases, with 11 bases between. This CDR3 is 16 amino acids long. In germline, CDR1 is SGHTA, CDR2 FQGNSA. The CDR3 nucleotides read TGTGCCAGCAGCTTTAGGATACCGACCTATAATTCACCCCTCCACTTT. It encodes CASSFRIPTYNSPLHF.

This clonotype has more than one count but fewer than ten. V usage is TRBV6-2 or TRBV6-3 and J usage is TRBJ1-1; 7 nucleotides match TRBD1. There are 16 residues in the CDR3. J gave up 0 bases and V 5 bases, and 9 bases lay outside the gene matches. Per germline, CDR1 MNHEY and CDR2 SVGEGT. The CDR3 sequence is CASSPIYRGVNTEAFF. Here the CDR3 DNA reads TGTGCCAGCAGTCCAATCTACAGGGGAGTGAACACTGAAGCTTTCTTT.

At least ten counts were recorded for this clonotype. The V call is TRBV11-1, the J call TRBJ2-7, with 8 nucleotides matching TRBD1. Trimming removed 1 base from V and 1 base from J; junction bases left unmatched: 15. Germline CDR1 and CDR2: SGHAT and FQDESV (reference sequence). This CDR3 contains 19 residues. This CDR3 reads CASSLDPGSGTGLSYEQYF. The CDR3 DNA is TGTGCCAGCAGCTTAGACCCCGGCTCCGGGACAGGTTTGTCCTACGAGCAGTACTTC.

The table lists this clonotype with many counts. CDR3 bases: TGTGCCAGCAGCTTAGTTTCAACTGAAGCTTTCTTT. It is translated as CASSLVSTEAFF. The chain uses TRBV11-2 and TRBJ1-1; no clear D gene. V was pared by 1 base and J by 5 bases, with 5 bases between. Germline V gives CDR1 SGHAT, CDR2 FQNNGV. The length of the CDR3 is 12 residues.

This clonotype was counted between two and nine times. The chain carries TRBV19 and TRBJ1-1; no clear D. CDR1 is LNHDA and CDR2 is SQIVND in the germline V gene (reference sequence). This CDR3 has 15 amino acids. V was cut by 5 bases and J by 0 bases, with 13 bases left in between. CDR3 amino acids: CASSPSLVVNTEAFF. The CDR3 bases are TGTGCCAGTAGTCCATCTTTGGTAGTGAACACTGAAGCTTTCTTT. The variable domain in full, with the rest retrieved from reference TRBV19 and TRBJ1-1, is DGGITQSPKYLFRKEGQNVTLSCEQNLNHDAMYWYRQDPGQGLRLIYYSQIVNDFQKGDIAEGYSVSREKKESFPLTVTSAQKNPTAFYLCASSPSLVVNTEAFFGQGTRLTVV.

The chain carries TRBV6-5 and TRBJ1-4; D is possibly TRBD1 (6 bases). Looked up from germline, CDR1 is MNHEY and CDR2 is SVGAGI. The CDR3 runs to 14 residues. V was clipped by 4 bases and J by 5 bases, with 11 bases between them. The CDR3 loop reads CASSSQGSNEKLFF. The CDR3 bases are TGTGCCAGCAGTTCACAGGGATCGAATGAAAAACTGTTTTTT.

The chain combines TRBV7-8 with TRBJ2-5, with TRBD2 matching over 13 bases. Germline CDR1 and CDR2: SGHVS and FQNEAQ. J lost 2 bases, V lost 5 bases, and 8 bases had no gene match. The CDR3 is made up of 17 amino acids. CDR3 DNA: TGTGCCAGCAGCCCATGGGTGGGACTAGCGGGACAAGAGACCCAGTACTTC. Amino acids: CASSPWVGLAGQETQYF.

This clonotype has a count of ten or more. Here the CDR3 reads CASSQGSYTGELFF. The CDR3 coding sequence is TGTGCCAGCAGCCAAGGGAGTTACACCGGGGAGCTGTTTTTT. This chain links TRBV3-1 with TRBJ2-2; no clear D. The ends were cut back, 1 base at V and 3 bases at J, with 6 bases in the middle. The CDR3 runs to 14 residues. Germline lookup yields CDR1 LGHDT and CDR2 YNNKEL (reference sequence).

In this sample, this clonotype turned up many times. This CDR3 reads CASSYSRGSDEQYF. CDR3 DNA sequence: TGTGCCAGCAGTTACTCGAGGGGGTCAGACGAGCAGTACTTC. This chain joins TRBV6-5 and TRBJ2-7; TRBD1 might be the D (6 bases). Germline V lookup: CDR1 MNHEY, CDR2 SVGAGI. Trimming took off 0 bases at V and 5 bases at J, with 11 bases between the two ends. The CDR3 spans 14 residues.

This clonotype came up many times. The V and J genes are TRBV10-3 and TRBJ2-2; 10 bases match TRBD1. CDR3 size: 15 residues. Per germline, CDR1 ENHRY and CDR2 SYGVKD. After removal of 10 bases from V and 7 bases from J, the junction contained 12 bases not matched to a gene. The CDR3 protein is CATETGGNQGGELFF. CDR3 nucleotide sequence: TGTGCCACTGAGACAGGGGGCAACCAGGGCGGGGAGCTGTTTTTT.

The rearrangement links TRBV10-3 to TRBJ2-2; TRBD1 matches at 7 bases. After removal of 0 bases from V and 0 bases from J, the junction contained 4 bases not matched to a gene. The CDR3 consists of 17 residues. Looked up from germline, CDR1 is ENHRY and CDR2 is SYGVKD. As DNA, the CDR3 is TGTGCCATCAGTGAGTCGAAGACAGGGCCGAACACCGGGGAGCTGTTTTTT. This encodes CAISESKTGPNTGELFF.